Shown below are 19 T cell receptor beta chains from a single sample sequenced in a study of PD-L1 blockade in urothelial cancer. This table comes from immunoSEQ multiplex PCR, and its TCRdb copy is limited to in-frame clones, with some not included. The sample yields 55,000 to 70,000 clones, over 75% seen once. The sequencing here drew on PBMCs, taken around atezolizumab (anti-PD-L1) treatment. These receptors came from an older man with urothelial cancer.

The chain carries TRBV10-3 and TRBJ1-2; 7 nucleotides align to TRBD1. The V segment lost 4 bases and the J segment 6 bases; nucleotides outside the gene matches: 11. Germline CDR1 and CDR2: ENHRY and SYGVKD. The CDR3 loop spans 15 amino acids. CDR3 residues: CAISGRSGTVDGYTF. The CDR3 DNA follows: TGTGCCATCAGTGGCCGCTCCGGGACAGTCGATGGCTACACCTTC.

V gene TRBV19 combines with J gene TRBJ1-1; 9 bases align to TRBD1. The CDR3 spans 16 residues. Germline CDR1 reads LNHDA; CDR2 reads SQIVND (reference sequence). Trimming removed 1 base from V and 0 bases from J; junction bases left unmatched: 3. The CDR3 DNA reads TGTGCCAGTAGTATAGGGACAGGGGTGATGAACACTGAAGCTTTCTTT. This gives the protein CASSIGTGVMNTEAFF. Complete variable domain (other parts from reference TRBV19 and TRBJ1-1): DGGITQSPKYLFRKEGQNVTLSCEQNLNHDAMYWYRQDPGQGLRLIYYSQIVNDFQKGDIAEGYSVSREKKESFPLTVTSAQKNPTAFYLCASSIGTGVMNTEAFFGQGTRLTVV.

The CDR3 reads CSARELVTQYF. CDR3 DNA sequence: TGCAGTGCTAGGGAGTTGGTGACGCAGTATTTT. The gene calls are TRBV20-1 and TRBJ2-3, with D unclear. Germline V lookup: CDR1 DFQATT, CDR2 SNEGSKA (reference sequence). This CDR3 contains 11 residues. V lost 3 bases and J lost 9, with 10 bases in between.

The V and J genes are TRBV19 and TRBJ2-1, with D perhaps TRBD1 (5 bases). CDR1 is LNHDA, CDR2 SQIVND, per germline (reference sequence). The CDR3 runs to 14 residues. Trimming cost V 1 base and J 5 bases, with 9 bases left between them. The CDR3 reads CASSIVGAHNEQFF. The CDR3 coding sequence is TGTGCCAGTAGTATAGTTGGGGCCCACAATGAGCAGTTCTTC.

The chain is built from TRBV5-4 and TRBJ1-1; no firm D call. The CDR3 consists of 16 residues. V was pared by 0 bases and J by 1 base, with 13 bases between. Germline V gene data show CDR1 as SGHNT and CDR2 as YYREEE (reference sequence). In DNA form, the CDR3 reads TGTGCCAGCAGCTTGGAAAGCAGGCAGACGAACACTGAAGCTTTCTTT. Protein: CASSLESRQTNTEAFF. The full variable domain, its missing parts supplied by reference TRBV5-4 and TRBJ1-1, is ETGVTQSPTHLIKTRGQQVTLRCSSQSGHNTVSWYQQALGQGPQFIFQYYREEENGRGNFPPRFSGLQFPNYSSELNVNALELDDSALYLCASSLESRQTNTEAFFGQGTRLTVV.

The chain carries TRBV4-2 and TRBJ1-4; a weak D match, TRBD1 (5 bases). Per the germline V gene, CDR1 is LGHNA and CDR2 is YNFKEQ. The CDR3 is 17 amino acids. V was trimmed by 1 base and J by 7 bases, leaving 19 bases between them. CDR3 nucleotides: TGTGCCAGCAGCCAAGCGGTTCGCAGGGAGGGTATTGAAAAACTGTTTTTT. This translates into CASSQAVRREGIEKLFF.

This clone was observed a few times. The rearrangement joins TRBV7-9 to TRBJ1-2; 9 bases align to TRBD1. V shed 3 bases, J shed 4 bases, and the junction held 6 bases outside the gene matches. Germline lookup yields CDR1 SEHNR and CDR2 FQNEAQ (reference sequence). CDR3 length: 15 residues. The CDR3 region is CASSFSPGQGYGYTF. CDR3 DNA sequence: TGTGCCAGCAGCTTCTCTCCGGGACAGGGCTATGGCTACACCTTC.

The rearrangement uses TRBV5-1 and TRBJ1-1; D unclear. V dropped 0 bases and J dropped 3 bases, with 9 bases sitting between them. This CDR3 contains 14 residues. Germline V gene data show CDR1 as SGHRS and CDR2 as YFSETQ. CDR3 loop: CASSLGGFDTEAFF. The DNA for the CDR3 is TGCGCCAGCAGCTTGGGAGGATTTGACACTGAAGCTTTCTTT. The whole variable domain, filled in from reference TRBV5-1 and TRBJ1-1, reads KAGVTQTPRYLIKTRGQQVTLSCSPISGHRSVSWYQQTPGQGLQFLFEYFSETQRNKGNFPGRFSGRQFSNSRSEMNVSTLELGDSALYLCASSLGGFDTEAFFGQGTRLTVV.

This clone was seen once. This sequence joins TRBV28 and TRBJ2-7, with 9 bases identical to TRBD1. CDR1 and CDR2 from the germline V gene are MDHEN and SYDVKM. The length of the CDR3 is 15 residues. V was pared by 4 bases and J by 9 bases, with 13 bases of the junction left unmatched. CDR3: CASSSLTGGFTGQYF. The CDR3 region has the DNA TGTGCCAGCAGTTCCTTGACAGGGGGTTTCACAGGGCAGTACTTC.

The chain has TRBV5-4 and TRBJ1-3; tentative D call: TRBD1 (5 bases). The germline gives CDR1 SGHNT, CDR2 YYREEE (reference sequence). This CDR3 region has 16 residues. V shed 3 bases and J shed 0 bases, with 13 bases lying between them. CDR3 in amino acids: CASSSGGTRSGNTIYF. Written as DNA, the CDR3 is TGTGCCAGCAGCTCCGGGGGGACCCGCTCTGGAAACACCATATATTTT.

The chain combines TRBV4-1 with TRBJ2-3; 8 bases are a match to TRBD2. V dropped 4 bases and J dropped 0; count of bases not matched to a gene: 12. The germline V gene has CDR1 MGHRA and CDR2 YSYEKL. The CDR3 sequence is 18 residues long. The CDR3 reads CASSRGGSLAGSTDTQYF. The CDR3 DNA is TGCGCCAGCAGCCGGGGGGGAAGTTTAGCGGGGAGCACAGATACGCAGTATTTT.

For the CDR3, the DNA is TGCAGCGTTGGAACCAGGGGGCCCTACGAGCAGTACTTC. Protein sequence: CSVGTRGPYEQYF. The V call is TRBV29-1, the J call TRBJ2-7; 8 bases align to TRBD1. The CDR3 covers 13 residues. V shed 4 bases and J 2 bases; nucleotides not matched to a gene: 4. Germline assignment: CDR1 SQVTM and CDR2 ANQGSEA.

The chain couples TRBV19 to TRBJ2-2, with TRBD2 identical over 10 bases. J lost 4 bases, V lost 1 base, and 12 bases had no gene match. There are 19 residues in the CDR3. Looked up from germline, CDR1 is LNHDA and CDR2 is SQIVND (reference sequence). CDR3 in amino acids: CASSIGASGSLKGTGELFF. The CDR3 coding sequence is TGTGCCAGTAGTATAGGAGCTAGCGGGAGCCTTAAGGGCACCGGGGAGCTGTTTTTT.

This clone showed up just a few times. V is TRBV7-9 and J is TRBJ2-7; D perhaps matches TRBD2 (6 bases). The CDR3 contains 12 residues. Trimming cost V 6 bases and J 6 bases, with 12 bases left between them. CDR1 and CDR2 from the germline V gene are SEHNR and FQNEAQ (reference sequence). The CDR3 loop is CASSPRGGEQYF. In DNA form, the CDR3 reads TGTGCCAGCAGTCCACGGGGAGGCGAGCAGTACTTC.

The gene calls are TRBV5-1 and TRBJ2-7; D uncertain. Trimming stripped 6 bases from V and 0 bases from J, with 13 bases between. The CDR3 has 14 residues. Per the germline V gene, CDR1 is SGHRS and CDR2 is YFSETQ. CDR3 in DNA: TGCGCCAGCACCTTCGGTGGCGGCTCCTACGAGCAGTACTTC. Residues: CASTFGGGSYEQYF.

The chain employs TRBV28 and TRBJ1-5, with a possible D match to TRBD1 (5 bases). Germline CDR1 and CDR2: MDHEN and SYDVKM. V gave up 7 bases and J gave up 1 base, with 11 bases separating them. The CDR3 spans 14 residues. CDR3 sequence reads: CASKGTGSNQPQHF. CDR3 nucleotides: TGTGCCAGCAAGGGGACTGGGAGCAATCAGCCCCAGCATTTT.

The rearrangement uses TRBV5-1 and TRBJ1-2; TRBD1 agrees at 9 bases. Germline CDR1 SGHRS, CDR2 YFSETQ. There are 14 residues in the CDR3. The V and J ends lost 4 bases and 6 bases, in that order; junction bases with no gene match: 7. CDR3 sequence (DNA): TGCGCCAGCAGCCCCCAGGGACAGGGAGATGGCTACACCTTC. Protein product: CASSPQGQGDGYTF.

The rearrangement joins TRBV18 to TRBJ1-3; TRBD1 is a possible D gene (6 bases). Trimming took 2 bases from V and 0 from J, leaving 11 bases between them. Germline values: CDR1 KGHSH, CDR2 LQKENI. The CDR3 has 16 amino acids. CDR3 sequence reads: CASSPAQGHSGNTIYF. The CDR3 DNA sequence: TGTGCCAGCTCACCAGCCCAGGGGCACTCTGGAAACACCATATATTTT.

The table lists this clone with a few counts. The chain employs TRBV13 and TRBJ2-7, with TRBD1 matching 8 bases. CDR3 length equals 14 residues. Germline CDR1 is PRHDT and CDR2 is FYEKMQ (reference sequence). The V and J ends lost 5 bases and 3 bases, in that order; junction bases with no gene match: 6. In DNA, the CDR3 is TGTGCCAGCAGCCTCAGGGGGCCCGACTACGAGCAGTACTTC. This codes for CASSLRGPDYEQYF.